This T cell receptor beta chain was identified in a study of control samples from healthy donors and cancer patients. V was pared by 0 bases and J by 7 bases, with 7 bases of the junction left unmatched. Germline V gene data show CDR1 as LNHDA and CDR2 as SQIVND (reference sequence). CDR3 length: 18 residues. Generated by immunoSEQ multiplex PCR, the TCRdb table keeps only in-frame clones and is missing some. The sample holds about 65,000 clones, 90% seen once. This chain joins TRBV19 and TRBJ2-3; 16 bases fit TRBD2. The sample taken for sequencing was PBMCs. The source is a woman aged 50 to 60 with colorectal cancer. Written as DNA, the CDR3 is TGTGCCAGTAGTATAGATCCGGGACTAGCGGGGGGGCAATATACGCAGTATTTT. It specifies CASSIDPGLAGGQYTQYF.